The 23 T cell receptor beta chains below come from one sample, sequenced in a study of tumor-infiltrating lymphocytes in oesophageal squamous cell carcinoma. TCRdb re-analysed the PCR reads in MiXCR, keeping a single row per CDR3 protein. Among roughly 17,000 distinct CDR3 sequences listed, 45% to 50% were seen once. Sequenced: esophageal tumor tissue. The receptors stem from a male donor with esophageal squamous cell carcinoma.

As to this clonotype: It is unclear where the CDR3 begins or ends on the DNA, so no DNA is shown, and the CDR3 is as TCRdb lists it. The CDR3 reads CASSLARALLWLHLRF. The chain links TRBV5-1 to TRBJ2-6; the table's D call, TRBD1, has no DNA check behind it. The V gene's germline CDR1 is SGHRS and CDR2 YFSETQ. 16 amino acids form the CDR3, both terminal residues included.

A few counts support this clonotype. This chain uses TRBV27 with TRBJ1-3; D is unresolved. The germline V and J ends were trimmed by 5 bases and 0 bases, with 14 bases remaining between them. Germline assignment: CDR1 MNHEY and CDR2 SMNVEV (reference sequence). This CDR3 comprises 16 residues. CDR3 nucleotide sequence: TGTGCCAGCAGTCCGACTGCGGTTAGCTCTGGAAACACCATATATTTT. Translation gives CASSPTAVSSGNTIYF.

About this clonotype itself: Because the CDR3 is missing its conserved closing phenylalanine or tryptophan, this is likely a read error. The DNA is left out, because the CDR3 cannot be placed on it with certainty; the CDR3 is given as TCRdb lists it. CDR3 sequence: CASKLTGLYGYTFGA. This chain connects TRBV6-1 to TRBJ2-6; the table's D call of TRBD1 was not tested on the DNA. Germline values: CDR1 MNHNS, CDR2 SASEGT. Counting both end residues, the CDR3 totals 15 amino acids.

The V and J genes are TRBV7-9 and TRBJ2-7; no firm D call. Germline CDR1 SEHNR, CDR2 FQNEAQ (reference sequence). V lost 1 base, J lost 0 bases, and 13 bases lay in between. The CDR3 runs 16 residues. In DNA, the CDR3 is TGTGCCAGCAGCTTAGTGATGGGATCGATCTCCTACGAGCAGTACTTC. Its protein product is CASSLVMGSISYEQYF.

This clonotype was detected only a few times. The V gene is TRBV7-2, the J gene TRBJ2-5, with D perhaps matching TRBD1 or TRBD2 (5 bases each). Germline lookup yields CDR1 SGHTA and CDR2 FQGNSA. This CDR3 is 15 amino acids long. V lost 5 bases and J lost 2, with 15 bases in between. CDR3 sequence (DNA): TGTGCCAGCAGCCTAAACCCCGGGGCACAAGAGACCCAGTACTTC. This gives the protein CASSLNPGAQETQYF.

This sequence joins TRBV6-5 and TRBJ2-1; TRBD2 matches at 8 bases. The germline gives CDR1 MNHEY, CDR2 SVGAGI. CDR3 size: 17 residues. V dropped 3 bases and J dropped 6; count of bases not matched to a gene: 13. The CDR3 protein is CASSYSPGLGNRNEQFF. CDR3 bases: TGTGCCAGCAGTTATTCCCCGGGACTAGGAAATCGCAATGAGCAGTTCTTC.

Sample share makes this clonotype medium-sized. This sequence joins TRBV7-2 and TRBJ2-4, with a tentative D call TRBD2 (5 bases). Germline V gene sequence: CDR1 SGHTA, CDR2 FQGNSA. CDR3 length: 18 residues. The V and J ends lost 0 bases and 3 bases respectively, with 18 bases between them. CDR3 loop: CASSLAGSSQPVKNIQYF. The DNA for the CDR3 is TGTGCCAGCAGCTTAGCGGGGAGCAGTCAACCGGTCAAAAACATTCAGTACTTC.

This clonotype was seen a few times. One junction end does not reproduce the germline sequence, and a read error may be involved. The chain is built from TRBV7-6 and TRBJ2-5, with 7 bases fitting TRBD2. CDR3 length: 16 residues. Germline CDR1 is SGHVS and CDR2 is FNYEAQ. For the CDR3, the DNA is TGTGCTAGCAGCTTATATGGTCTAGCGGATCAAGAGACCCAGTACTTC. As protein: CASSLYGLADQETQYF.

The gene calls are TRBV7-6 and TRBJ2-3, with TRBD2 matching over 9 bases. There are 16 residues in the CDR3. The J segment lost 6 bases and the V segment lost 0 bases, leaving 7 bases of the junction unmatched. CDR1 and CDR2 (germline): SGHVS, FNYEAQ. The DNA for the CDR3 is TGTGCCAGCAGCTTAGCGGGTAGCGGGGGCGGGGATACGCAGTATTTT. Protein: CASSLAGSGGGDTQYF.

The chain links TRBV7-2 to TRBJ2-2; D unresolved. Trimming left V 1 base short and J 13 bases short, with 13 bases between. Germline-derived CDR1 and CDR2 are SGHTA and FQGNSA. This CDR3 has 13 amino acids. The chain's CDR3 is CASSLGLGIGLFF. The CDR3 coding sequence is TGTGCCAGCAGCTTAGGGTTGGGTATAGGGCTGTTTTTT.

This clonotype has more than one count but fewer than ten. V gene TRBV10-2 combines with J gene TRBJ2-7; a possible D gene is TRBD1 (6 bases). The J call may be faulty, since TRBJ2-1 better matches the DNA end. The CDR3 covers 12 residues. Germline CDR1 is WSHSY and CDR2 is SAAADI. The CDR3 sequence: CASSMQGGEQFF. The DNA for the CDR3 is TGCGCCAGCAGTATGCAAGGGGGTGAGCAGTTCTTC.

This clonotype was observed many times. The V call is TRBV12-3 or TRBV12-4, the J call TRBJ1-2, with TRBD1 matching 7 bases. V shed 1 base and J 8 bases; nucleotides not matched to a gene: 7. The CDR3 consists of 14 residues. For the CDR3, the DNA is TGTGCCAGCAGTTTAGAACAGGGGTCAGGAGGCTACACCTTC. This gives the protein CASSLEQGSGGYTF.

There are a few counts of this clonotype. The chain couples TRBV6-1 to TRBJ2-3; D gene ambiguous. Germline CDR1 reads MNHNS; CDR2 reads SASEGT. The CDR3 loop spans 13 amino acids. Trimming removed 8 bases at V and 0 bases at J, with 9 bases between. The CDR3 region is CASGAPSTDTQYF. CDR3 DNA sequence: TGTGCCAGCGGAGCGCCGAGCACAGATACGCAGTATTTT.

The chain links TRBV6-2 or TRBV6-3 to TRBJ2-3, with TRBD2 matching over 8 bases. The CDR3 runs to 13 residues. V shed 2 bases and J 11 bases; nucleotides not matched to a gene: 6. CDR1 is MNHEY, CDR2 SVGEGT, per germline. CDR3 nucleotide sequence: TGTGCCAGCAGTTACCTAGGGACTAGGTTGCAGTATTTT. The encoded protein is CASSYLGTRLQYF.

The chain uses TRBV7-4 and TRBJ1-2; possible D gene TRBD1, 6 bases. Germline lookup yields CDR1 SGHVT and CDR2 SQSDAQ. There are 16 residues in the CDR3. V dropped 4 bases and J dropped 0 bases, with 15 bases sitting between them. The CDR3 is CASSSYGQWTNYGYTF. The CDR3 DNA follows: TGTGCCAGCAGCTCCTATGGACAGTGGACTAACTATGGCTACACCTTC.

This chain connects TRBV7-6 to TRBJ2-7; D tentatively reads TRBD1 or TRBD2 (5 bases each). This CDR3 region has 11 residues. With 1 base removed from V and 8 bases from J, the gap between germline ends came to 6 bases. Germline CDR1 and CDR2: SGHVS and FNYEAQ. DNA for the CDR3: TGTGCCAGCAGCTTAGGGGGACAGCAGTACTTC. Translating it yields CASSLGGQQYF.

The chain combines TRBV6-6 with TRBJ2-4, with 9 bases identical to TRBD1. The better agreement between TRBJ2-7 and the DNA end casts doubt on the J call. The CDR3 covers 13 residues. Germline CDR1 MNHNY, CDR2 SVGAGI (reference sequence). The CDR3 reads CASSGTGRNEQYF. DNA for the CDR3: TGTGCCAGCTCCGGGACAGGGAGAAACGAGCAGTACTTC.

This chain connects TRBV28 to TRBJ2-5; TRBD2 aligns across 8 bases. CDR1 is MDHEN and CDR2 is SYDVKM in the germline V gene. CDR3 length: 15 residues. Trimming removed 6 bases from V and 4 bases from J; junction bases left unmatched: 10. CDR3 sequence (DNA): TGTGCCAGCAGCCGAATCGGGGGGGGCGGAGAGACCCAGTACTTC. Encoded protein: CASSRIGGGGETQYF.

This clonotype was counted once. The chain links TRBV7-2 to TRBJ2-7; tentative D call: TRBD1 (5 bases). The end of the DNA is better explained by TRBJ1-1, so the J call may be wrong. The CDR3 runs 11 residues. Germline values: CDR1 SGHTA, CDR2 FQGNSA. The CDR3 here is CASSYWGRAFF. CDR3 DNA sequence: TGTGCCAGCAGTTATTGGGGGAGGGCTTTCTTT.

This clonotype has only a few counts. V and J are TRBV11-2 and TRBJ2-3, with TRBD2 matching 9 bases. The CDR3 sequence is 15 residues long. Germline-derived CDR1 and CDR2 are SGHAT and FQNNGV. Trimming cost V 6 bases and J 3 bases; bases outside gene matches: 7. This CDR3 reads CASSQIAGVTDTQYF. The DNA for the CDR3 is TGTGCCAGCAGTCAGATAGCGGGAGTAACAGATACGCAGTATTTT.

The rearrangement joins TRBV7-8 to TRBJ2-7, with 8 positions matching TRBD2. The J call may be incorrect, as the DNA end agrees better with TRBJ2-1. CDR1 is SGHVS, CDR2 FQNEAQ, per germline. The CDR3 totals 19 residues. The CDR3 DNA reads TGTGCCAGCAGCTTACGACTTGCCGCTACGGGAGGGCCGGGCGATGAGCAGTTCTTC. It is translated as CASSLRLAATGGPGDEQFF.

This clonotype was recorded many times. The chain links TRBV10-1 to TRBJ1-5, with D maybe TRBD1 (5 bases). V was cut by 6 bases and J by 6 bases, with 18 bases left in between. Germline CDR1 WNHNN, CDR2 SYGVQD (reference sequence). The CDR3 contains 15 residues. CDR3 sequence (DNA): TGCGCCAGCAGGGGGTCGAGGCAGGGACGTCAGCCCCAGCATTTT. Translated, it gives CASRGSRQGRQPQHF.

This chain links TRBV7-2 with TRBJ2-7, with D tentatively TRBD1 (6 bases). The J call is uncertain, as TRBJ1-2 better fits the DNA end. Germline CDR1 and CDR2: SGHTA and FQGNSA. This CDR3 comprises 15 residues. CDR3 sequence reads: CASSSQLTGLSGYTF. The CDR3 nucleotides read TGTGCCAGCAGCTCTCAACTTACAGGGCTATCTGGCTACACCTTC.